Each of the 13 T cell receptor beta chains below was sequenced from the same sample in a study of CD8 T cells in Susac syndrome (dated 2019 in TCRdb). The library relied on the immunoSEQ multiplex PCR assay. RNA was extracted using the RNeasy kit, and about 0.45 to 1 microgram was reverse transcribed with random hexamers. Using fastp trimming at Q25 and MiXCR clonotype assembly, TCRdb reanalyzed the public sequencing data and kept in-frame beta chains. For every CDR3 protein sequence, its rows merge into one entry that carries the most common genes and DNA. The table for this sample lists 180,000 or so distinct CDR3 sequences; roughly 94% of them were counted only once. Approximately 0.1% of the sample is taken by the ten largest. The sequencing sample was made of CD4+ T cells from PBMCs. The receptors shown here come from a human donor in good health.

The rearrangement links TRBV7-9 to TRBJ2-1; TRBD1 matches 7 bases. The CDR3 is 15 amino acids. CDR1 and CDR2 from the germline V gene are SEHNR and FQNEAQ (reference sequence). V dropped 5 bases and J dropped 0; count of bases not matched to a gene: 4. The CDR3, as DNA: TGTGCCAGCAGCCAGGGACAGCGCTCCTACAATGAGCAGTTCTTC. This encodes CASSQGQRSYNEQFF.

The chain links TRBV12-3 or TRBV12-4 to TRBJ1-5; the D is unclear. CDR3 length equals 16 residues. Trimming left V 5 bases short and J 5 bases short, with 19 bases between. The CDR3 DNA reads TGTGCCAGCAGTATCTATGGGCAGCCTACCGATCAGCCCCAGCATTTT. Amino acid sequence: CASSIYGQPTDQPQHF.

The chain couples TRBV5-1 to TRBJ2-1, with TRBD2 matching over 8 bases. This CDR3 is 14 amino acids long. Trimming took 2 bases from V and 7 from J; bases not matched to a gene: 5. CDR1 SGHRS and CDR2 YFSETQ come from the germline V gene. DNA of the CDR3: TGCGCCAGCAGCTTAAGCGGGAGCAGGAATGAGCAGTTCTTC. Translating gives CASSLSGSRNEQFF. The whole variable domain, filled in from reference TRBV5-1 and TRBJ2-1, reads KAGVTQTPRYLIKTRGQQVTLSCSPISGHRSVSWYQQTPGQGLQFLFEYFSETQRNKGNFPGRFSGRQFSNSRSEMNVSTLELGDSALYLCASSLSGSRNEQFFGPGTRLTVL.

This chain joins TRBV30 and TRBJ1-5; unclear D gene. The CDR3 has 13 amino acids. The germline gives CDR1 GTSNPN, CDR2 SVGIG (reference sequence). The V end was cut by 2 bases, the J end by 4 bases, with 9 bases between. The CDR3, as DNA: TGTGCCTGGAGTCCCAACACTAATCAGCCCCAGCATTTT. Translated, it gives CAWSPNTNQPQHF.

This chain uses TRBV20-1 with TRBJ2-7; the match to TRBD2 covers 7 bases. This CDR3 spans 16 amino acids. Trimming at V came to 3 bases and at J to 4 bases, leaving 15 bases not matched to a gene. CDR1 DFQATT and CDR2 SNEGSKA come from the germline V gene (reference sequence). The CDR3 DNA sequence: TGCAGTGCTAGGAGGGGAACGGGAGGCCGGGGTTACGAGCAGTACTTC. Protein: CSARRGTGGRGYEQYF.

CDR3 amino acids: CASRLQANTEAFF. DNA of the CDR3: TGTGCCAGCAGGCTTCAGGCGAACACTGAAGCTTTCTTT. This chain connects TRBV12-3 or TRBV12-4 to TRBJ1-1, with D unresolved. The CDR3 totals 13 residues. V was shortened by 6 bases and J by 1 base, with 9 bases between the two germline ends.

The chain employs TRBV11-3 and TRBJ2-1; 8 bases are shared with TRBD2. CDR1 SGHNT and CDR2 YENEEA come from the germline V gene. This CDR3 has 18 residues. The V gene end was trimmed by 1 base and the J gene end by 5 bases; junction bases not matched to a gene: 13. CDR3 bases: TGTGCCAGCAGCTTAGCCCCGGGAGGGCCCTCGAGGGACAATGAGCAGTTCTTC. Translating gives CASSLAPGGPSRDNEQFF.

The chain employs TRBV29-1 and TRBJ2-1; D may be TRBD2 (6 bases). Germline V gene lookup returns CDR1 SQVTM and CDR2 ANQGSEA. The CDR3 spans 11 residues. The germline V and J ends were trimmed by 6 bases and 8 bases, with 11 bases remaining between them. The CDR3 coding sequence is TGCAGCGTCCGTAGGGAGGATGAGCAGTTCTTC. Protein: CSVRREDEQFF.

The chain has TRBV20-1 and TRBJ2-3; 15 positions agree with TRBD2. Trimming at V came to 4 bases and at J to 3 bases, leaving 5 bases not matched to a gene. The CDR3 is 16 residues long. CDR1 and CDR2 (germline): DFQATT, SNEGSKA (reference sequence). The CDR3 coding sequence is TGCAGTGCTACCGCGGGACTAGCGGGAGGAACAGATACGCAGTATTTT. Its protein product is CSATAGLAGGTDTQYF.

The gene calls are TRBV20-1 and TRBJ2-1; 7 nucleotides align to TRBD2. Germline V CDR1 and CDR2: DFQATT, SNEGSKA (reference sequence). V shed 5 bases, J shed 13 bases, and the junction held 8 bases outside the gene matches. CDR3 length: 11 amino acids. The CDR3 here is CSALSERDQFF. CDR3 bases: TGCAGTGCTCTCTCCGAGCGGGATCAGTTCTTC.

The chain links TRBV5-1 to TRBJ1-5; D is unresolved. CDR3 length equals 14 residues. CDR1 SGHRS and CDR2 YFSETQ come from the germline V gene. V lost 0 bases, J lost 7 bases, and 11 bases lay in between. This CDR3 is CASSLEGRGQPQHF. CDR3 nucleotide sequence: TGCGCCAGCAGCTTGGAAGGACGGGGACAGCCCCAGCATTTT. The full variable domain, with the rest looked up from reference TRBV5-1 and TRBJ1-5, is KAGVTQTPRYLIKTRGQQVTLSCSPISGHRSVSWYQQTPGQGLQFLFEYFSETQRNKGNFPGRFSGRQFSNSRSEMNVSTLELGDSALYLCASSLEGRGQPQHFGDGTRLSIL.

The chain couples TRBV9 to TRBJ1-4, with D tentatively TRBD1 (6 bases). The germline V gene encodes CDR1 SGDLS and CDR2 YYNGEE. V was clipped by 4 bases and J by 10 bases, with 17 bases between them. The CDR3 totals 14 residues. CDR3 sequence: CASSSGQGYGKLFF. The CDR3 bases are TGTGCCAGCAGCTCAGGGCAGGGGTACGGAAAACTGTTTTTT.

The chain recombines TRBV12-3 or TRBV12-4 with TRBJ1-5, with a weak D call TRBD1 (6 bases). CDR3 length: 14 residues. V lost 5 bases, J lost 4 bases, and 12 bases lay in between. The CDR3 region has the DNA TGTGCCAGCAGTGCGGACAGCGAAAATCAGCCCCAGCATTTT. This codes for CASSADSENQPQHF.